Described below is a single T cell receptor (beta chain) sequence and its context. This sample is part of a study of cytomegalovirus exposure and HLA in healthy donors. The PCR ran on 60 Vbeta and 13 Jbeta primers. Profiled with immunoSEQ multiplex PCR; TCRdb holds only in-frame clones, not every one. Here the sample spans about 88,000 clones, 85% to 90% being singletons. The CDR3 has 14 residues. V lost 1 base and J lost 3, with 9 bases in between. Germline V gene lookup returns CDR1 SGHRS and CDR2 YFSETQ. The chain employs TRBV5-1 and TRBJ2-3; D may be TRBD1 (6 bases). Sample: PBMCs. This clonotype was sampled from a man between 18 and 35 years old in good health and CMV-seronegative. The CDR3 spells CASSLLTGTDTQYF. CDR3 in DNA: TGCGCCAGCAGCTTGCTAACAGGGACAGATACGCAGTATTTT.